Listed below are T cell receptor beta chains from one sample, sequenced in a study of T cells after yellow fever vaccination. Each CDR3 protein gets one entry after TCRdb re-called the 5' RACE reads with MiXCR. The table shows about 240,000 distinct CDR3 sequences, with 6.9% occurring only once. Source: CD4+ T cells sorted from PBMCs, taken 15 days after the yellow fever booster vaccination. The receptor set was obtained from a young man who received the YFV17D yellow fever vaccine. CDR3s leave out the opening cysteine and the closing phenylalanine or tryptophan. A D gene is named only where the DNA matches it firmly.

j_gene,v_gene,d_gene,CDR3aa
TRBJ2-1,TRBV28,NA,AGGATYNEQF
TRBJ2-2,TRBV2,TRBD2,ASTGTSGSNTGELF
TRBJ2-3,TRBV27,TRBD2,ASGPLAGVGTDTQY
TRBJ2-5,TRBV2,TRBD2,ASRQRGGRRETQY
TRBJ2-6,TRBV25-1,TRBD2,ASSTGGPGANVLT
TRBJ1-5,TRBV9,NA,ASSVGVDVGQPQH
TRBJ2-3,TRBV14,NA,ASSTLGVADTQY
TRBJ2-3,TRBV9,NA,ASSVGGSTDTQY
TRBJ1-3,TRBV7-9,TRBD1,ASSLAGQDGNTIY
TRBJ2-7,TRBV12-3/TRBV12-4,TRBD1,ASSSTDRLKDEQY
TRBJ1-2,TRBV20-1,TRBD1,SADLDRGQRRGYT
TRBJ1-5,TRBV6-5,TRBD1,ASRGGQGAQPQH
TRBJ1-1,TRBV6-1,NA,ASTQGEGTEAF
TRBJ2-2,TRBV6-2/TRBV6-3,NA,ATTSPYEYIVELF
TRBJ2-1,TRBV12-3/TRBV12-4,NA,ASTPHPGLKSSYNEQF
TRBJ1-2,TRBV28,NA,ASSRPRQIYGYT
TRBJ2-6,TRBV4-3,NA,ASSRIPGSGANVLT
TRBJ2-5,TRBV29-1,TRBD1,SVDRGRETQY
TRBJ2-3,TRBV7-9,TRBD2,ASSILAGSTDTQY
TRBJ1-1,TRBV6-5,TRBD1,ASRGDRVKVTEAF
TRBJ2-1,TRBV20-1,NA,SARIAEQF
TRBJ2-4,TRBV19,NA,ASSIPSALAKNIQY
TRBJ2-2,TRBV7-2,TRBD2,ASSLALGGTGELF
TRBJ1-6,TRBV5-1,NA,ASSSGPGQGRSPLH
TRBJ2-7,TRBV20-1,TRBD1,SARGAGGYEQY
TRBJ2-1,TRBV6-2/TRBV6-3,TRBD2,ASTLRGTSGSSYNEQF
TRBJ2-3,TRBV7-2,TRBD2,ASSLALAGPGGDTQY
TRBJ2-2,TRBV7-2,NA,ASSWPGAALTGELF
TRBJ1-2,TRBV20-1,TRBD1,SASLSTGLYGYT
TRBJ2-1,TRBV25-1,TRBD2,ASSASGGRPNEQF
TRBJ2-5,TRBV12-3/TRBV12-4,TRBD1,ASSDGQGRFETQY
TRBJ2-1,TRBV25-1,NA,ASSEASAHEQF
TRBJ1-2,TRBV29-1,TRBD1,SVGRDRGPYGYT
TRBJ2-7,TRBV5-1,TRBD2,ASSLGTSQEHEQY
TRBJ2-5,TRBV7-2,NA,ASSRSVDQETQY
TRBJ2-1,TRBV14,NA,ASNRRTSAYNERF
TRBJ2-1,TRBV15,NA,ATSRDLTYNEQF
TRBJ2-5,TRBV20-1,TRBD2,SARIPSGRRDETQY
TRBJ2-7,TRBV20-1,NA,SAHGGSPYEQY
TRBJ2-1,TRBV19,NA,ASSHLSANNEQF
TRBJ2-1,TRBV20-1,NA,SGSPTGNEQF
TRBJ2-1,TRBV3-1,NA,ASSQNTREQF
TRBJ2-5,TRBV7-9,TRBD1,ASSSTAGTGVETQY
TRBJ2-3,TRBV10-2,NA,ASINIGTSTDTQY
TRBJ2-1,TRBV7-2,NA,ASSLFTINEQF
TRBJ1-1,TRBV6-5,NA,ASSYSPVNTEAF
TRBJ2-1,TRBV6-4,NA,AKGEGRVASYNEQF
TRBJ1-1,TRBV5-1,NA,ASRPGSSIAEAF
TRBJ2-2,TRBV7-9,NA,ASGPGRTGELF
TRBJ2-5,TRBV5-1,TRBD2,ASRSTSGRRETQY
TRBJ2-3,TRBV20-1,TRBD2,SARGLGLAGNTDTQY
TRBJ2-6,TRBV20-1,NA,SARPLVELRGANVLT
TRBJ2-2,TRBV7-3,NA,ASSLSSPAGELF
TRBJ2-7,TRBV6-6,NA,ASSKGFSYEQY
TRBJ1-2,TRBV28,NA,ASSLQSLRGYT
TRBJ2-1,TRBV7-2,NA,ASSLSWHEQF
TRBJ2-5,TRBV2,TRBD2,ASSEAHSGGETQY